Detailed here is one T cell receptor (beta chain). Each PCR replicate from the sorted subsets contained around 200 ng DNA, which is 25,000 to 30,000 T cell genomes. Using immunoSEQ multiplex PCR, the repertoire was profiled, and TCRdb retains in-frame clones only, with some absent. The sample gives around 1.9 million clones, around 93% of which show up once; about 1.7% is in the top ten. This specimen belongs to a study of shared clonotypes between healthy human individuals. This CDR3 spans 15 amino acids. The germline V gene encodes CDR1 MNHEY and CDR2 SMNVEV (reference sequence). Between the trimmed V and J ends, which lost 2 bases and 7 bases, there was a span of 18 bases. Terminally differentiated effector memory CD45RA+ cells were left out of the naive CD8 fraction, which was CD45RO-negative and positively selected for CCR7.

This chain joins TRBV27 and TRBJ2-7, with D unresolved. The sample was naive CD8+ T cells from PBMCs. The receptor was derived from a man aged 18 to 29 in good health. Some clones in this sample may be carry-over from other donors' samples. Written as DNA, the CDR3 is TGTGCCAGCAGTTTAGGAACGTTACAACTCGGAGAGCAGTACTTC. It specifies CASSLGTLQLGEQYF.